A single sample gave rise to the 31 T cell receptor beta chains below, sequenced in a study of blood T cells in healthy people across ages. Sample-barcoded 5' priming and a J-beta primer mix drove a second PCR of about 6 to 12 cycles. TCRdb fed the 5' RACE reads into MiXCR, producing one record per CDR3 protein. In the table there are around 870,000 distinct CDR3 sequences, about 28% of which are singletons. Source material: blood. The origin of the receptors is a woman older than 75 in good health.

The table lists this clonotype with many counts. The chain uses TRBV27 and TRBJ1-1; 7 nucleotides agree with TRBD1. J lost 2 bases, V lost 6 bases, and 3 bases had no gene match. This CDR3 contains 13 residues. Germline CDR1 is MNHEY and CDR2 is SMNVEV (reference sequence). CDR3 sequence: CASRGQSNTEAFF. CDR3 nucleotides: TGTGCCAGCAGGGGACAGAGCAACACTGAAGCTTTCTTT.

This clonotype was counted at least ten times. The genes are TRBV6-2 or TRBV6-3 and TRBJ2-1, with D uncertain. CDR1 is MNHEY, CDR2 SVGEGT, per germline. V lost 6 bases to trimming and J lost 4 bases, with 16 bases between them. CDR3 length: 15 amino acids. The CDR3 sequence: CASRSGDWAYNEQFF. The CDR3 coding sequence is TGTGCCAGCAGGTCCGGCGACTGGGCTTACAATGAGCAGTTCTTC.

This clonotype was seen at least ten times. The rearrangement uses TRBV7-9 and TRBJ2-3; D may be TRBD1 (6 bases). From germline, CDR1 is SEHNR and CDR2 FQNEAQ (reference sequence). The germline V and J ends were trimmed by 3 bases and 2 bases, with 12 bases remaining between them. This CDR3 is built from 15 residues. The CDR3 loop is CASSFDRPATDTQYF. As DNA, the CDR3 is TGTGCCAGCAGCTTCGACAGGCCCGCCACAGATACGCAGTATTTT.

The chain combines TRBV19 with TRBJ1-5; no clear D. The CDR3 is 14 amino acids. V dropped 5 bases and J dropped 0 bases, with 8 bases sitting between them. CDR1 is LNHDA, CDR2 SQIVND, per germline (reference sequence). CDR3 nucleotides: TGTGCCAGTAGTCCAGTTTCTAGCAATCAGCCCCAGCATTTT. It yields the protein CASSPVSSNQPQHF.

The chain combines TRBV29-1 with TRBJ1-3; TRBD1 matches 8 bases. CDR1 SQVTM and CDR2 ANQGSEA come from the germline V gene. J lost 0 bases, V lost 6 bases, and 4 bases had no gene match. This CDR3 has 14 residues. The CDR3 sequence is CSVTGVISGNTIYF. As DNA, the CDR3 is TGCAGCGTGACAGGGGTTATCTCTGGAAACACCATATATTTT.

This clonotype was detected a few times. The CDR3, as DNA: TGTGCCAGCAAAGGGACAGGGCCTTACGAGCAGTACTTC. Translating gives CASKGTGPYEQYF. This rearrangement joins TRBV21-1 to TRBJ2-7; whether TRBD1, the table's D call, matches the DNA was not checked. TRBV21-1 constitutes a pseudogene. The length of the CDR3 is 13 residues.

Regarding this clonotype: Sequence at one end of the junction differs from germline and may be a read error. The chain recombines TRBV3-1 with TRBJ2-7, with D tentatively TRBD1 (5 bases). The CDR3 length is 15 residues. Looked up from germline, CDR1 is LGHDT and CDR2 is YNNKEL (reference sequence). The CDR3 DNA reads TGTACCAGCAGCCAAGTCGTGCGACAGACCTACGAGCAGTACTTC. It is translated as CTSSQVVRQTYEQYF.

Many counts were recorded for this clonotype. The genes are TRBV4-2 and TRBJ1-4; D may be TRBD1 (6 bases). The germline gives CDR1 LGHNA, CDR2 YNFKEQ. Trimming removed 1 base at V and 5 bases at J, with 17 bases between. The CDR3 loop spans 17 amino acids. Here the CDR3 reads CASSQGGAMVENEKLFF. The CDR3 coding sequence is TGTGCCAGCAGCCAAGGGGGGGCGATGGTGGAAAATGAAAAACTGTTTTTT.

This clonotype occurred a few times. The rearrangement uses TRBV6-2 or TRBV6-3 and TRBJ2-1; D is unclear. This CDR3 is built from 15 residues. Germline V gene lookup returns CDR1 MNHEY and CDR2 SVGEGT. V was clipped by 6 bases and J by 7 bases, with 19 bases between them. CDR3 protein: CASRKTDLYSNEQFF. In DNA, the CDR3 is TGTGCCAGCAGAAAAACGGACCTCTATAGTAATGAGCAGTTCTTC.

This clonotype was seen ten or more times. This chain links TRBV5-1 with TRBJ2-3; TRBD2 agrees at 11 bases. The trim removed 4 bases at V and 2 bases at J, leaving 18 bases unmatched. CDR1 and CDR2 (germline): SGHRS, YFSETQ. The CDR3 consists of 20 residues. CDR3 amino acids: CASSDNPPGTSGSYTDTQYF. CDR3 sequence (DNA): TGCGCCAGCAGCGATAACCCTCCCGGGACTAGCGGTTCCTACACAGATACGCAGTATTTT. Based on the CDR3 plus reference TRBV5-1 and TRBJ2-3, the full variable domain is KAGVTQTPRYLIKTRGQQVTLSCSPISGHRSVSWYQQTPGQGLQFLFEYFSETQRNKGNFPGRFSGRQFSNSRSEMNVSTLELGDSALYLCASSDNPPGTSGSYTDTQYFGPGTRLTVL.

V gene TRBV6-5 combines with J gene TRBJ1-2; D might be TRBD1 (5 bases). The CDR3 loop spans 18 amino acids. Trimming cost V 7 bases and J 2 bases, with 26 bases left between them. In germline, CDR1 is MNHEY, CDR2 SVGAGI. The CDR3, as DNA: TGTGCCAGCAATTCCCCCCCGGGACTGATGACCTCAAACTATGGCTACACCTTC. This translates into CASNSPPGLMTSNYGYTF.

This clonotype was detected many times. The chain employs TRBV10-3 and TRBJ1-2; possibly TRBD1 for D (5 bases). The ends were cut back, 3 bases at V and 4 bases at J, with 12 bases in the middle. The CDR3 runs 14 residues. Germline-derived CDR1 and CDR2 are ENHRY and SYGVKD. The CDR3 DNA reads TGTGCCATCAGTGACGGGGGGTGGGTCTATGGCTACACCTTC. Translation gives CAISDGGWVYGYTF.

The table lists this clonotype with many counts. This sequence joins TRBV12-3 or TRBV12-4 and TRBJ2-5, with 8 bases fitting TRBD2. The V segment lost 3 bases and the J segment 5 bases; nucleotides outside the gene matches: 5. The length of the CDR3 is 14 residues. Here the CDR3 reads CASSLGVAGETQYF. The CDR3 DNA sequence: TGTGCCAGCAGTTTGGGAGTAGCGGGGGAGACCCAGTACTTC.

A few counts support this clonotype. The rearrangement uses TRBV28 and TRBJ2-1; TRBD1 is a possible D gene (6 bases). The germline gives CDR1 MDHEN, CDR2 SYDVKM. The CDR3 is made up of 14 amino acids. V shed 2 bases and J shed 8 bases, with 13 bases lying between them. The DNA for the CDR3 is TGTGCCAGCAGTTTACACAGGGCTCGCGATGAGCAGTTCTTC. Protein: CASSLHRARDEQFF.

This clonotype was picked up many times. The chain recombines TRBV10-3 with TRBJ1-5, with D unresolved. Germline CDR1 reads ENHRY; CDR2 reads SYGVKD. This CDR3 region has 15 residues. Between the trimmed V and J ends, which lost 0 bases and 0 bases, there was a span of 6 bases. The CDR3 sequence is CAISESLASNQPQHF. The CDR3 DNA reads TGTGCCATCAGTGAGTCCTTGGCTAGCAATCAGCCCCAGCATTTT.

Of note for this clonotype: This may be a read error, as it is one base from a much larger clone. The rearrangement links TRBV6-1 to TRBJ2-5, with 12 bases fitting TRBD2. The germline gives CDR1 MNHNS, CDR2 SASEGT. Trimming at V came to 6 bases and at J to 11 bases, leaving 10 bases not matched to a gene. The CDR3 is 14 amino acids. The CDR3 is CASRLAGGYNEQYF. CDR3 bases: TGTGCCAGCAGACTAGCGGGGGGCTACAATGAGCAGTACTTC.

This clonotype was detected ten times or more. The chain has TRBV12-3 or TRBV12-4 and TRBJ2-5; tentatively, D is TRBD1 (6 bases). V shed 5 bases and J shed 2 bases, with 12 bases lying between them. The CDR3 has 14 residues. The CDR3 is CASSEGTPQETQYF. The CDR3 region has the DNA TGTGCCAGCAGTGAGGGGACACCACAAGAGACCCAGTACTTC.

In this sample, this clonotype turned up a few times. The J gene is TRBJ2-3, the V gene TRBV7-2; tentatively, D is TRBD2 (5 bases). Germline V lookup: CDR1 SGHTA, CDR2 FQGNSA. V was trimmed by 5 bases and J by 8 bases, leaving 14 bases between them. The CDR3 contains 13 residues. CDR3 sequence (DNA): TGTGCCAGCAGCCGGGGATTAGCAGGTACGCAGTATTTT. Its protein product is CASSRGLAGTQYF.

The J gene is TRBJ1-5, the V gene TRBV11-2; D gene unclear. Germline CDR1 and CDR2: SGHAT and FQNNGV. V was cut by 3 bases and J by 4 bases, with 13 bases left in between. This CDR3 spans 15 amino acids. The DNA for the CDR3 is TGTGCCAGCAGCTTTTCCGGGCAAAATAATCAGCCCCAGCATTTT. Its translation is CASSFSGQNNQPQHF.

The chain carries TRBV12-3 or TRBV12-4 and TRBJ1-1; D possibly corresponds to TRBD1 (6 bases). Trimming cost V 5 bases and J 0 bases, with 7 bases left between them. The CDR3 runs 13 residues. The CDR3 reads CASSGTLNTEAFF. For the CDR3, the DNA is TGTGCCAGCAGTGGGACATTGAACACTGAAGCTTTCTTT.

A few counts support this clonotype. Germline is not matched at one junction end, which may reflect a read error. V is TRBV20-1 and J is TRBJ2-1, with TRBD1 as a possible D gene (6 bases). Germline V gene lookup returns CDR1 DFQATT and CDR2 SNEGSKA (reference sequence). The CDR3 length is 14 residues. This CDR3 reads CSASPMGANNGQFF. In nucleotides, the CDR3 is TGCAGTGCTAGCCCCATGGGGGCCAACAATGGGCAGTTCTTC.

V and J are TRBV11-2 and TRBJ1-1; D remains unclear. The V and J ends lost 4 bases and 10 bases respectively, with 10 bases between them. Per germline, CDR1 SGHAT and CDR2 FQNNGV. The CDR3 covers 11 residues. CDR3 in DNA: TGTGCCAGCAGCTCCCGCGGGGTAGCTTTCTTT. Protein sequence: CASSSRGVAFF.

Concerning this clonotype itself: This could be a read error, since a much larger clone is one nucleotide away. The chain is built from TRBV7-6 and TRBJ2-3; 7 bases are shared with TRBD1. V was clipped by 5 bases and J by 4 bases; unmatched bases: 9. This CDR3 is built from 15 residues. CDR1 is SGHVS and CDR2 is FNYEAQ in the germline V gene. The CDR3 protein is CASSTMGQSADTQYF. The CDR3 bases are TGTGCCAGCAGCACTATGGGACAGAGTGCAGATACGCAGTATTTT.

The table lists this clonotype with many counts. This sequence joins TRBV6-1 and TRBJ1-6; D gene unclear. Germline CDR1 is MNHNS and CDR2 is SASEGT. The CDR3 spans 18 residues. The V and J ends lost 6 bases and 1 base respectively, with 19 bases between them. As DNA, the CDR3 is TGTGCCAGCAGCCCCGGGCAGTCGAGGGTATCCTATAATTCACCCCTCCACTTT. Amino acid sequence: CASSPGQSRVSYNSPLHF.

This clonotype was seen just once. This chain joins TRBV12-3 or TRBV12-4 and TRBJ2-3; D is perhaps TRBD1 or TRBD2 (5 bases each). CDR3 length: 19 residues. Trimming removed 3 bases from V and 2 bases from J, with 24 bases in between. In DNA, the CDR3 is TGTGCCAGCAGTTTCCCCCCATCCGGGGCAAGGTGGGCCACAGATACGCAGTATTTT. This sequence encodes CASSFPPSGARWATDTQYF.

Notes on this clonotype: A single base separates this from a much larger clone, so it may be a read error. CDR3 amino acids: CSARGRQGTQGTQYF. CDR3 nucleotide sequence: TGCAGTGCCCGAGGAAGGCAGGGGACCCAAGGGACCCAGTACTTC. V gene TRBV20-1 combines with J gene TRBJ2-5, with a tentative D call TRBD1 (6 bases). CDR1 is DFQATT, CDR2 SNEGSKA, per germline (reference sequence). The CDR3 is 15 residues long.

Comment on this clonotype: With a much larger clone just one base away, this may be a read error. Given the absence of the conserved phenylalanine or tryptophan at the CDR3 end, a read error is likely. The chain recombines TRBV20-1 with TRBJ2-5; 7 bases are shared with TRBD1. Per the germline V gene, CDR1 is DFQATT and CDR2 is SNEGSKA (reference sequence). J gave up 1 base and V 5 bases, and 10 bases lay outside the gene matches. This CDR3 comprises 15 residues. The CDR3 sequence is CSASSGTAIQETQYS. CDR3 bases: TGCAGTGCTTCCTCCGGGACAGCGATCCAAGAGACCCAGTACTCC.

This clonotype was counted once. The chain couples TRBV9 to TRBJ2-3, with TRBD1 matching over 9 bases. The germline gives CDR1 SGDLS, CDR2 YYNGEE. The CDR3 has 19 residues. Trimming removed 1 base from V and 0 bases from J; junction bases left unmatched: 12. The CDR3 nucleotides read TGTGCCAGCAGCGTATTGGGGACAGGGCTTACTACTAGCACAGATACGCAGTATTTT. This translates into CASSVLGTGLTTSTDTQYF.

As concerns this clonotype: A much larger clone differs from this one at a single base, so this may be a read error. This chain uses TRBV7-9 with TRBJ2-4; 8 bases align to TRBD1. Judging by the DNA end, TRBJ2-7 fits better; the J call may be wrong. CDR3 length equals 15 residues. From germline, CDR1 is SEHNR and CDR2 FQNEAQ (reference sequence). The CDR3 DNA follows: TGTGCCAGCAGCTTAACAGGGGGTAGACGCTACGAGCAGTACTTC. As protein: CASSLTGGRRYEQYF.

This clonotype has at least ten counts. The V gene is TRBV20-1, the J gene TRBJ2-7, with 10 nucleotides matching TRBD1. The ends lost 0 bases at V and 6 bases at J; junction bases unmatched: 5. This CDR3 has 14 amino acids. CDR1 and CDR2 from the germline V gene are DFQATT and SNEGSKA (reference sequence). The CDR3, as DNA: TGCAGTGCTAGAGAGGGTGGGACAGGGGCCGAGCAGTACTTC. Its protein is CSAREGGTGAEQYF.

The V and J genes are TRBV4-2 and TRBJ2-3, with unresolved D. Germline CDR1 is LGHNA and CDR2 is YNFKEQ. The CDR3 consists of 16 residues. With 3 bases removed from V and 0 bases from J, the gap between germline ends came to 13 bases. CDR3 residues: CASSHMPRESTDTQYF. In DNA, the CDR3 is TGTGCCAGCAGCCACATGCCAAGGGAAAGCACAGATACGCAGTATTTT.